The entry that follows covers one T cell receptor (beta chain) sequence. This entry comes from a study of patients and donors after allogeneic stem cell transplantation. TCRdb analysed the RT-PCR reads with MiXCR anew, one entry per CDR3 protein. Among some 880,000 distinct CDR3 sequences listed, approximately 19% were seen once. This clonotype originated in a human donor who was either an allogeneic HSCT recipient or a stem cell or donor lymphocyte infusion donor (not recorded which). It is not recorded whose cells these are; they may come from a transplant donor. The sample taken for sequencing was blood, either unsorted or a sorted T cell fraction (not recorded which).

CDR3 region: CASRGGRSRGYTF. CDR3 nucleotides: TGTGCCAGCAGGGGGGGGCGGTCTCGGGGCTACACCTTC. The V call is TRBV12-3 or TRBV12-4, the J call TRBJ1-2, with a weak D call TRBD1 (6 bases). The CDR3 totals 13 residues. Trimming removed 6 bases from V and 8 bases from J, with 16 bases in between.